This T cell receptor beta chain was recorded in a study of blood T cell repertoires in COVID-19. Across the whole study: PBMCs, B-cell-depleted T cells, or T cells were the source of the cDNA or gDNA that made up the material.

The method was immunoSEQ multiplex PCR; TCRdb's version includes in-frame clones alone and lacks a portion of them. The table has under 500,000 clones, 85% to 90% seen once. Recovered status in Cohort 3 required two negative PCRs, clearance, or symptom resolution. CDR3 length equals 12 residues. The trim removed 6 bases at V and 3 bases at J, leaving 2 bases unmatched. The germline gives CDR1 MNHEY, CDR2 SMNVEV (reference sequence). The sample was PBMCs or T cells enriched from blood (not recorded which). This TCR derives from a young man who had recovered from COVID-19. V is TRBV27 and J is TRBJ2-7; 7 bases align to TRBD1. For the CDR3, the DNA is TGTGCCAGCAGGACAGGGAACTACGAGCAGTACTTC. As protein: CASRTGNYEQYF.